A selection of T cell receptor beta chains follows, all from one sample in a study of CXCR3-negative and CXCR3-positive naive CD8 T cells. Each CDR3 protein gets one entry in TCRdb, which reprocessed the 5' RACE reads and gives no DNA. Its clone listing holds approximately 90,000 distinct CDR3 sequences. Sequencing was done on a sample of naive CXCR3+ CD8+ T cells from blood. These receptors originate from a human donor in good health. Some clones in this sample may be carry-over from other donors' samples. The CDR3 runs from the conserved cysteine through the conserved F or W.

>TRBV25-1|TRBJ1-1|14
CASSEQGMITEAFF
>TRBV7-9|TRBJ2-4|11
CASSFGRIQYF
>TRBV6-5|TRBJ2-3|14
CASSVAGGPDTQYF
>TRBV2|TRBJ1-2|13
CASRGQTNYGYTF
>TRBV15|TRBJ2-2|17
CATSRDLWGADTGELFF
>TRBV5-1|TRBJ2-7|15
CASGGGRDSTYEQYF
>TRBV12-3/TRBV12-4|TRBJ2-7|13
CASREDPSNEQYF
>TRBV14|TRBJ2-7|14
CASSQDRRGNEQYF
>TRBV28|TRBJ2-7|16
CASSLPDRRGLYEQYF
>TRBV6-5|TRBJ2-5|18
CASSYSTGQNEGGETQYF
>TRBV28|TRBJ1-4|15
CASRTLEKFGEKLFF
>TRBV29-1|TRBJ2-1|15
CSVEDLGGVYNEQFF
>TRBV29-1|TRBJ2-5|14
CSVERWEAQETQYF
>TRBV5-1|TRBJ2-4|17
CASSWSGGEGAKNIQYF
>TRBV4-1|TRBJ2-7|13
CASSQVTDYEQYF
>TRBV12-3/TRBV12-4|TRBJ2-2|16
CASSLEGWSNTGELFF
>TRBV28|TRBJ2-5|15
CASSDPAGDQETQYF
>TRBV29-1|TRBJ2-2|13
CSVSGPNTGELFF
>TRBV29-1|TRBJ2-1|12
CSIGLAGNEQFF
>TRBV19|TRBJ2-4|15
CASSDRGLAKNIQYF
>TRBV25-1|TRBJ1-1|13
CASSEFFPTEAFF
>TRBV28|TRBJ2-7|17
CASSLGALGQGLYEQYF
>TRBV4-1|TRBJ2-1|16
CASSQGQGPSYNEQFF
>TRBV7-2|TRBJ2-2|12
CASSFATGELFF
>TRBV7-9|TRBJ2-5|14
CASGPGRQQETQYF
>TRBV28|TRBJ2-3|18
CASSFLTPGGKAADTQYF
>TRBV30|TRBJ2-1|14
CAWSQEALNNEQFF
>TRBV29-1|TRBJ2-2|12
CSVDTDTGELFF
>TRBV2|TRBJ2-7|15
CASSEAAAISYEQYF
>TRBV28|TRBJ2-3|16
CASSLASGGAADTQYF
>TRBV4-1|TRBJ1-1|16
CASSQESGSRNTEAFF
>TRBV7-8|TRBJ2-1|15
CASSLFKRGGNEQFF
>TRBV5-1|TRBJ2-7|15
CASSLAILGAYEQYF
>TRBV12-3/TRBV12-4|TRBJ1-2|17
CASSLSVAGNTNYGYTF
>TRBV4-1|TRBJ2-1|15
CASSQGGTALNEQFF
>TRBV27|TRBJ1-1|14
CASSLIQGRAEAFF
>TRBV29-1|TRBJ1-2|12
CSVEGADRGYTF
>TRBV15|TRBJ2-7|14
CATSFGKSSYEQYF
>TRBV6-6|TRBJ2-1|13
CASSPSDDNERFF
>TRBV28|TRBJ2-3|17
CASSSIAGPRPTDTQYF
>TRBV6-2/TRBV6-3|TRBJ1-1|12
CASSYTPTEAFF
>TRBV9|TRBJ1-1|17
CASSVAAEYGMNTEAFF
>TRBV7-6|TRBJ2-5|13
CASSFRDQETKYF